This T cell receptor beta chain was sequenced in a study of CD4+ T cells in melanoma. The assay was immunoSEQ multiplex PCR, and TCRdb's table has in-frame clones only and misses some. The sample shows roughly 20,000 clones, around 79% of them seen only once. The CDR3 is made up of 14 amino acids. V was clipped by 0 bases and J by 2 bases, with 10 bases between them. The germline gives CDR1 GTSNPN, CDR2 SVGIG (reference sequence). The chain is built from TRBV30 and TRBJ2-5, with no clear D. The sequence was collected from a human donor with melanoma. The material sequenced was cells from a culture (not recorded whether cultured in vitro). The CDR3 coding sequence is TGTGCCTGGAGTGTACTTGGGTCTCAAGAGACCCAGTACTTC. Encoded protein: CAWSVLGSQETQYF.